This T cell receptor (beta chain) comes out of a study of cytomegalovirus exposure and HLA in healthy donors. V lost 4 bases and J lost 7; bases outside the gene matches: 8. The CDR3 extends over 14 amino acids. CDR1 is MNHEY and CDR2 is SVGAGI in the germline V gene. Researchers ran the PCR with 60 Vbeta and 13 Jbeta primers. Libraries were prepared by immunoSEQ multiplex PCR; TCRdb keeps only in-frame clonotypes and omits some of them. Of some 110,000 clones in the sample, roughly four fifths were seen once. A remark on this clone: Its cognate antigen is unknown.

Study-wide findings and caveats: It was in a later analysis that TCR association rates were seen to vary by HLA locus, highest for DRB1 and lowest for HLA-C.

The receptor comes from a man aged 40-49 years in good health and CMV-seronegative. This chain connects TRBV6-5 to TRBJ2-7; 9 nucleotides line up with TRBD1. The specimen sequenced was PBMCs. The CDR3 sequence: CASSFPGQGYEQYF. DNA of the CDR3: TGTGCCAGCAGTTTCCCGGGACAGGGATATGAGCAGTACTTC.